These 30 T cell receptor beta chains were sequenced from one sample in a study of shared clonotypes between healthy human individuals. The method was immunoSEQ multiplex PCR; TCRdb's version includes in-frame clones alone and lacks a portion of them. The data contain approximately 710,000 clones, 90% of them singletons. Sequencing was carried out using memory CD8+ T cells from PBMCs. Subset described: CD45RO+ cells pooled with CCR7-negative TemRA cells. These receptors were obtained from a man in his late teens or twenties in good health. Some clones in this sample may be carry-over from other donors' samples.

This clone has a single count. The genes are TRBV11-2 and TRBJ1-4; D possibly corresponds to TRBD1 (5 bases). V lost 0 bases to trimming and J lost 10 bases, with 9 bases between them. Germline V gene lookup returns CDR1 SGHAT and CDR2 FQNNGV. This CDR3 contains 13 residues. This CDR3 reads CASSLEPGRKLFF. CDR3 in DNA: TGTGCCAGCAGCTTAGAGCCGGGGCGAAAACTGTTTTTT.

The rearrangement uses TRBV7-9 and TRBJ2-2; TRBD2 matches 12 bases. The CDR3 is 19 amino acids. Germline loops: CDR1 SEHNR, CDR2 FQNEAQ (reference sequence). With V trimmed by 5 bases and J by 5 bases, 15 bases remained unmatched. In nucleotides, the CDR3 is TGTGCCAGCAGCACCCGCGTGGGACTAGCGGGTTCTTGGACCGGGGAGCTGTTTTTT. It is translated as CASSTRVGLAGSWTGELFF.

V is TRBV4-1 and J is TRBJ1-2; no firm D call. V shed 5 bases and J shed 8 bases, with 21 bases lying between them. Germline V CDR1 and CDR2: MGHRA, YSYEKL. The CDR3 length is 15 residues. The CDR3 is CASSFQTEGRGGYTF. The CDR3 nucleotides are TGCGCCAGCAGCTTTCAGACGGAGGGCCGTGGGGGCTACACCTTC.

The V gene is TRBV12-5, the J gene TRBJ1-4; 8 bases align to TRBD1. The CDR3 is 19 residues long. Germline V gives CDR1 LGHNT, CDR2 FRNRAP. J lost 7 bases, V lost 1 base, and 17 bases had no gene match. As DNA, the CDR3 is TGTGCTAGTGGTTTGGACGACAGGGGAAATCTAAGATGTCGTGAAAAACTGTTTTTT. Its translation is CASGLDDRGNLRCREKLFF.

A few counts support this clone. The J gene is TRBJ1-5, the V gene TRBV11-2; no reliable D call. Germline V gene sequence: CDR1 SGHAT, CDR2 FQNNGV. The CDR3 has 14 amino acids. V lost 6 bases, J lost 0 bases, and 9 bases lay in between. The CDR3 DNA is TGTGCCAGCAGTTTTTTTTATAGCAATCAGCCCCAGCATTTT. Its translation is CASSFFYSNQPQHF. The variable domain in full, with the rest retrieved from reference TRBV11-2 and TRBJ1-5, is EAGVAQSPRYKIIEKRQSVAFWCNPISGHATLYWYQQILGQGPKLLIQFQNNGVVDDSQLPKDRFSAERLKGVDSTLKIQPAKLEDSAVYLCASSFFYSNQPQHFGDGTRLSIL.

This clone was picked up a small number of times. The CDR3 loop reads CASFTGHEQFF. The CDR3 nucleotides read TGTGCCAGCTTCACAGGGCATGAGCAGTTCTTC. The chain couples TRBV27 to TRBJ2-1; perhaps TRBD1 as D (6 bases). CDR1 and CDR2 from the germline V gene are MNHEY and SMNVEV (reference sequence). The germline V and J ends were trimmed by 8 bases and 8 bases, with 10 bases remaining between them. The CDR3 spans 11 residues.

The chain is built from TRBV9 and TRBJ2-7; D possibly corresponds to TRBD2 (6 bases). Germline lookup yields CDR1 SGDLS and CDR2 YYNGEE. With 0 bases removed from V and 5 bases from J, the gap between germline ends came to 18 bases. This CDR3 comprises 16 residues. In DNA, the CDR3 is TGTGCCAGCAGCGTAGCCTCAAGGCCCAGGAGGGACGAGCAGTACTTC. Translating it yields CASSVASRPRRDEQYF.

The rearrangement links TRBV5-4 to TRBJ2-7, with D possibly matching TRBD1 (6 bases). The CDR3 consists of 13 residues. The germline V and J ends were trimmed by 4 bases and 3 bases, with 11 bases remaining between them. Per germline, CDR1 SGHNT and CDR2 YYREEE (reference sequence). The CDR3 here is CASSEGVFYEQYF. The CDR3, as DNA: TGTGCCAGCAGCGAGGGGGTCTTCTACGAGCAGTACTTC.

The rearrangement links TRBV6-1 to TRBJ2-7; no clear D gene. Germline-derived CDR1 and CDR2 are MNHNS and SASEGT. The CDR3 contains 13 residues. V gave up 8 bases and J gave up 2 bases, with 13 bases separating them. This CDR3 is CASRLDSTYEQYF. CDR3 bases: TGTGCCAGCCGCCTCGACTCAACCTACGAGCAGTACTTC.

For this clone: The sample has other DNA sequences that encode this CDR3 too. The rearrangement joins TRBV5-1 to TRBJ2-1; TRBD1 might be the D (5 bases). Per the germline V gene, CDR1 is SGHRS and CDR2 is YFSETQ. The V gene lost 0 bases and the J gene lost 4 bases, with 11 bases spanning the gap. CDR3 length: 15 amino acids. DNA for the CDR3: TGCGCCAGCAGCTTGGGTACAGGAGAATACAATGAGCAGTTCTTC. It specifies CASSLGTGEYNEQFF.

The rearrangement joins TRBV10-3 to TRBJ1-2, with D tentatively TRBD1 (6 bases). Germline CDR1 reads ENHRY; CDR2 reads SYGVKD. The V and J ends lost 3 bases and 8 bases respectively, with 19 bases between them. The length of the CDR3 is 15 residues. CDR3 amino acids: CAISDPWTDMEGYTF. In nucleotides, the CDR3 is TGTGCCATCAGTGATCCTTGGACAGATATGGAGGGCTACACCTTC.

The chain joins TRBV28 to TRBJ2-5; TRBD2 might be the D (6 bases). Trimming cost V 6 bases and J 5 bases, with 13 bases left between them. The CDR3 contains 13 residues. Germline lookup yields CDR1 MDHEN and CDR2 SYDVKM. DNA for the CDR3: TGTGCCAGCAGGGGGGGTAACGAGGAGACCCAGTACTTC. Amino acids: CASRGGNEETQYF.

V gene TRBV19 combines with J gene TRBJ2-1, with a weak D call TRBD2 (6 bases). Germline V gives CDR1 LNHDA, CDR2 SQIVND (reference sequence). The CDR3 has 13 amino acids. V dropped 9 bases and J dropped 0 bases, with 9 bases sitting between them. The chain's CDR3 is CASSGFSYNEQFF. CDR3 nucleotide sequence: TGTGCCAGCAGCGGGTTCTCCTACAATGAGCAGTTCTTC.

A word on this clone: Other nucleotide sequences from this sample produce the same CDR3. CDR3 residues: CASSLGTSGRAYEQYF. The CDR3 DNA follows: TGTGCCAGCAGCTTGGGGACTAGCGGGAGAGCCTACGAGCAGTACTTC. This chain connects TRBV7-8 to TRBJ2-7; 14 positions match TRBD2. The germline gives CDR1 SGHVS, CDR2 FQNEAQ. CDR3 length: 16 residues. V lost 3 bases, J lost 2 bases, and 3 bases stayed unmatched.

The rearrangement joins TRBV28 to TRBJ1-5; D remains unclear. Germline loops: CDR1 MDHEN, CDR2 SYDVKM. The CDR3 is 16 residues long. Trimming pared 3 bases from V and 0 bases from J, leaving 12 bases between. The CDR3 reads CASSFRDLVSNQPQHF. The CDR3 bases are TGTGCCAGCAGTTTTAGGGATCTGGTTAGCAATCAGCCCCAGCATTTT.

The V gene is TRBV27, the J gene TRBJ1-1; maybe TRBD1 (6 bases). V was trimmed by 0 bases and J by 0 bases, leaving 8 bases between them. The CDR3 consists of 15 residues. Germline V gene lookup returns CDR1 MNHEY and CDR2 SMNVEV (reference sequence). CDR3 residues: CASSLSEGVNTEAFF. The CDR3 DNA sequence: TGTGCCAGCAGTTTATCCGAGGGGGTGAACACTGAAGCTTTCTTT.

The chain employs TRBV25-1 and TRBJ2-1; TRBD2 matches 7 bases. Germline assignment: CDR1 MGHDK and CDR2 SYGVNS. The CDR3 is 13 residues long. V was clipped by 2 bases and J by 16 bases; unmatched bases: 11. CDR3 loop: CASSETVTSPQFF. The CDR3, as DNA: TGTGCCAGCAGTGAAACGGTGACTAGCCCCCAATTCTTC.

The genes are TRBV11-2 and TRBJ1-2; D possibly corresponds to TRBD1 (5 bases). The CDR3 has 12 residues. CDR1 and CDR2 (germline): SGHAT, FQNNGV. V gave up 5 bases and J gave up 10 bases, with 14 bases separating them. DNA for the CDR3: TGTGCCAGCAGCCCCGACAGAACCCACTACACCTTC. Its protein is CASSPDRTHYTF. Filled out from reference TRBV11-2 and TRBJ1-2, the complete variable domain reads EAGVAQSPRYKIIEKRQSVAFWCNPISGHATLYWYQQILGQGPKLLIQFQNNGVVDDSQLPKDRFSAERLKGVDSTLKIQPAKLEDSAVYLCASSPDRTHYTFGSGTRLTVV.

V is TRBV4-1 and J is TRBJ1-5; TRBD1 aligns across 7 bases. Germline V CDR1 and CDR2: MGHRA, YSYEKL. The CDR3 loop spans 15 amino acids. V lost 3 bases to trimming and J lost 4 bases; unmatched junction nucleotides: 6. CDR3 sequence (DNA): TGCGCCAGCAGCCAGGGGTCCAGGGGGAATCAGCCCCAGCATTTT. Translation gives CASSQGSRGNQPQHF.

This clone was counted ten times or more. The rearrangement joins TRBV9 to TRBJ2-5, with D possibly matching TRBD1 (5 bases). V was trimmed by 0 bases and J by 0 bases, leaving 15 bases between them. This CDR3 contains 17 residues. Per the germline V gene, CDR1 is SGDLS and CDR2 is YYNGEE. CDR3 nucleotide sequence: TGTGCCAGCAGCGTAGCTGGAACAGGAAAAAACCAAGAGACCCAGTACTTC. It codes for CASSVAGTGKNQETQYF.

The J gene is TRBJ2-1, the V gene TRBV18; 8 bases line up with TRBD1. The V segment lost 0 bases and the J segment 9 bases; nucleotides outside the gene matches: 16. The CDR3 has 18 amino acids. The germline V gene has CDR1 KGHSH and CDR2 LQKENI. DNA of the CDR3: TGTGCCAGCTCACCACCACCTTGGACAGGGCAACGGATAGGTGAGCAGTTCTTC. Translated, it gives CASSPPPWTGQRIGEQFF.

V and J are TRBV9 and TRBJ1-1; no reliable D call. CDR3 length: 14 amino acids. Germline assignment: CDR1 SGDLS and CDR2 YYNGEE. V lost 3 bases and J lost 1, with 10 bases in between. CDR3 sequence reads: CASSGGGRNTEAFF. CDR3 DNA: TGTGCCAGCAGCGGGGGAGGGCGGAACACTGAAGCTTTCTTT. Variable domain in full (rest from reference TRBV9 and TRBJ1-1): DSGVTQTPKHLITATGQRVTLRCSPRSGDLSVYWYQQSLDQGLQFLIQYYNGEERAKGNILERFSAQQFPDLHSELNLSSLELGDSALYFCASSGGGRNTEAFFGQGTRLTVV.

This clone was picked up one time. This chain connects TRBV7-8 to TRBJ2-4, with D unclear. The V gene lost 5 bases and the J gene lost 0 bases, with 14 bases spanning the gap. Per the germline V gene, CDR1 is SGHVS and CDR2 is FQNEAQ. The CDR3 spans 16 residues. In nucleotides, the CDR3 is TGTGCCAGCAGCCCCGTGGAGACTCTAGCCAAAAACATTCAGTACTTC. Protein: CASSPVETLAKNIQYF.

V gene TRBV23-1 combines with J gene TRBJ2-7; 8 nucleotides line up with TRBD2. TRBV23-1 is an open reading frame, and its role is uncertain. This CDR3 is 16 amino acids long. Losses at the gene ends were 9 bases for V and 3 bases for J; bases not matched to a gene: 16. The CDR3: CARADPGLEPLYEQYF. The CDR3 nucleotides are TGCGCCAGGGCAGATCCGGGACTAGAGCCCCTCTACGAGCAGTACTTC.

This chain links TRBV15 with TRBJ1-5; TRBD1 agrees at 9 bases. Trimming at V came to 0 bases and at J to 6 bases, leaving 3 bases not matched to a gene. In germline, CDR1 is LNHNV, CDR2 YYDKDF (reference sequence). The CDR3 is 15 amino acids. The chain's CDR3 is CATSRDLGQGQPQHF. CDR3 bases: TGTGCCACCAGCAGAGATTTGGGACAGGGTCAGCCCCAGCATTTT.

The V call is TRBV5-1, the J call TRBJ1-5; D perhaps matches TRBD1 (5 bases). This CDR3 comprises 15 residues. V lost 4 bases and J lost 6, with 17 bases in between. The V gene's germline CDR1 is SGHRS and CDR2 YFSETQ. The DNA for the CDR3 is TGCGCCAGCAGCAAGGACACCGGATCGGGTCAGCCCCAGCATTTT. This codes for CASSKDTGSGQPQHF. Based on the CDR3 plus reference TRBV5-1 and TRBJ1-5, the full variable domain is KAGVTQTPRYLIKTRGQQVTLSCSPISGHRSVSWYQQTPGQGLQFLFEYFSETQRNKGNFPGRFSGRQFSNSRSEMNVSTLELGDSALYLCASSKDTGSGQPQHFGDGTRLSIL.

The chain carries TRBV27 and TRBJ2-3; TRBD2 aligns across 9 bases. The CDR3 has 14 amino acids. Germline lookup yields CDR1 MNHEY and CDR2 SMNVEV (reference sequence). Losses at the gene ends were 5 bases for V and 10 bases for J; bases not matched to a gene: 10. The CDR3, as DNA: TGTGCCAGCAGTCTTCGGACTAGCGAGAGAGCGCAGTATTTT. Translation gives CASSLRTSERAQYF.

This clone occurred a few times. This chain uses TRBV29-1 with TRBJ1-5; D ambiguous. The germline V and J ends were trimmed by 7 bases and 11 bases, with 6 bases remaining between them. Germline values: CDR1 SQVTM, CDR2 ANQGSEA. The CDR3 covers 8 residues. The CDR3 protein is CSEPAQHF. The CDR3 DNA sequence: TGCAGCGAGCCGGCCCAGCATTTT. The full variable domain, its missing parts supplied by reference TRBV29-1 and TRBJ1-5, is SAVISQKPSRDICQRGTSLTIQCQVDSQVTMMFWYRQQPGQSLTLIATANQGSEATYESGFVIDKFPISRPNLTFSTLTVSNMSPEDSSIYLCSEPAQHFGDGTRLSIL.

This clone has more than one count but fewer than ten. The chain employs TRBV7-9 and TRBJ2-5; the match to TRBD2 covers 7 bases. The CDR3 consists of 17 residues. The trim removed 5 bases at V and 3 bases at J, leaving 15 bases unmatched. The germline V gene encodes CDR1 SEHNR and CDR2 FQNEAQ (reference sequence). CDR3 in DNA: TGTGCCAGCAGCCCGGGAGGTTTGGGGGATGAAAAAGAGACCCAGTACTTC. It yields the protein CASSPGGLGDEKETQYF.

The rearrangement joins TRBV2 to TRBJ1-1; a possible D gene is TRBD1 (6 bases). The V end was cut by 8 bases, the J end by 5 bases, with 33 bases between. The CDR3 totals 19 residues. Looked up from germline, CDR1 is SNHLY and CDR2 is FYNNEI. The DNA for the CDR3 is TGTGCCAGCTCCGCCCGCCTGGGGACCGCACCAGGAGGGGGAACTGAAGCTTTCTTT. This codes for CASSARLGTAPGGGTEAFF.